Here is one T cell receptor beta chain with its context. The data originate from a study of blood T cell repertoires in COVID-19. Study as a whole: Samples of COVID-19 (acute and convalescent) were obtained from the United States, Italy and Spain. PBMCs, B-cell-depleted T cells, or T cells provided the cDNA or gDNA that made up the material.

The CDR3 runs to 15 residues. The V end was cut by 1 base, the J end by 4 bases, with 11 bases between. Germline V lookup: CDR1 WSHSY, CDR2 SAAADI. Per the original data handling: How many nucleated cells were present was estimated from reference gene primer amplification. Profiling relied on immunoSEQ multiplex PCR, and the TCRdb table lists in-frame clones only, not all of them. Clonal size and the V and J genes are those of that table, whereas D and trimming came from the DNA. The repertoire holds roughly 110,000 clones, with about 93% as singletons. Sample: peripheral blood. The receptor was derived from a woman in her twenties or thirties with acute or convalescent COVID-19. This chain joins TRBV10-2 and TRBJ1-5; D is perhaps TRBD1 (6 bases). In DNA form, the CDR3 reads TGCGCCAGCAGTGAGTTAAGACAGGCGAATCAGCCCCAGCATTTT. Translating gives CASSELRQANQPQHF.